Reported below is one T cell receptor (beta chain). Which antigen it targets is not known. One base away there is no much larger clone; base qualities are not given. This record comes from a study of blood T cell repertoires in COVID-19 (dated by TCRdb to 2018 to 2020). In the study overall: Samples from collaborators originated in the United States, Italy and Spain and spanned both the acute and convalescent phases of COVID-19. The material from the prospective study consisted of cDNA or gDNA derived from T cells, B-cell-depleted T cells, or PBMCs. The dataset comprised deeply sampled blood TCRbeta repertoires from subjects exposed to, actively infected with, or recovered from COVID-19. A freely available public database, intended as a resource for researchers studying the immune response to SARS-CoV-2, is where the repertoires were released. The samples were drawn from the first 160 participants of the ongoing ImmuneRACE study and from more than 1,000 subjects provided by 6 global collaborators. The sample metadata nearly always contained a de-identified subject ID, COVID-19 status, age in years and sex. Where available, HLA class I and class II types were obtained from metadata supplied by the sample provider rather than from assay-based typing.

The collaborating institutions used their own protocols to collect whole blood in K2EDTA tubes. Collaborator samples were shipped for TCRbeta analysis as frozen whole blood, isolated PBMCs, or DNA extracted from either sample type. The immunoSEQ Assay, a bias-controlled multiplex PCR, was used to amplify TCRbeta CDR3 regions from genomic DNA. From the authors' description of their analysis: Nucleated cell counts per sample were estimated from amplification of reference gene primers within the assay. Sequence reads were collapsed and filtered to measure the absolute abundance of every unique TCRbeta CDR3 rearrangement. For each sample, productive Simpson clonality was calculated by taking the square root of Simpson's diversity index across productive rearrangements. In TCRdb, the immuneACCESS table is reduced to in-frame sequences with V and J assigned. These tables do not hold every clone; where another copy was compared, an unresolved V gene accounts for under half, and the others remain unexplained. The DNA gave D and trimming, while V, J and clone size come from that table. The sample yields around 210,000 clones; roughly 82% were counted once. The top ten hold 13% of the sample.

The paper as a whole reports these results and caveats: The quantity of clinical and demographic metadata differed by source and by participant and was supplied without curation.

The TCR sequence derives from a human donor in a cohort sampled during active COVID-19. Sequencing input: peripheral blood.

The CDR3 region: CASSPRTESPYEQYF. DNA sequence: TGTGCCAGCAGCCCTAGGACAGAGAGTCCCTACGAGCAGTACTTC. The V and J genes are TRBV7-9 and TRBJ2-7; TRBD1 is a weak D gene call, 6 bases matching. The germline ends are 16 bases apart after V is trimmed by 5 bases and J by 2 bases. Taken from the germline V gene (reference sequence), the CDR1 and CDR2 loops are SEHNR and FQNEAQ. Counted from cysteine to phenylalanine, this CDR3 has 15 amino acids. CDR3 DNA is the only sequence kept; it has 45 bases, read in frame from the first base.